This record covers a single T cell receptor beta chain. Its target is not known. The CDR3 loop spans 13 amino acids. Germline CDR1 and CDR2: MDHEN and SYDVKM. V lost 8 bases to trimming and J lost 0 bases, with 10 bases between them. Each CDR3 protein is one row after TCRdb ran MiXCR on the reads. The sample has around 800,000 distinct CDR3 sequences, 30% to 35% seen once. The sample comes from a study of T cell repertoires in cytomegalovirus infection. This sequence originates from a human donor in good health (CMV status not recorded). Some clones in this sample may be carry-over from other donors' samples. This sequence joins TRBV28 and TRBJ1-1; a weak D match, TRBD1 (5 bases). The sample consisted of cultured CD8+ T cells from PBMCs, taken from culture after CMV antigen stimulation. The CDR3 reads CASQGVMNTEAFF. As DNA, the CDR3 is TGTGCCAGCCAAGGGGTGATGAACACTGAAGCTTTCTTT. The full variable domain, with the rest looked up from reference TRBV28 and TRBJ1-1, is DVKVTQSSRYLVKRTGEKVFLECVQDMDHENMFWYRQDPGLGLRLIYFSYDVKMKEKGDIPEGYSVSREKKERFSLILESASTNQTSMYLCASQGVMNTEAFFGQGTRLTVV.